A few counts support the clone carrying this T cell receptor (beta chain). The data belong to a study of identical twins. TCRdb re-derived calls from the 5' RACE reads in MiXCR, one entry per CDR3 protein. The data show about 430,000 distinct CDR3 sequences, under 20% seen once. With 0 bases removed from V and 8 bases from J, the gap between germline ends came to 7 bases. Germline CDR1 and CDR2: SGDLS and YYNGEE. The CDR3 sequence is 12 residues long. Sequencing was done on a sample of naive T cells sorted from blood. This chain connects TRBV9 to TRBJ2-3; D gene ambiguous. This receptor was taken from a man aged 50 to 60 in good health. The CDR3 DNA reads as TGTGCCAGCAGCGTAGTTCCGGCTACGCAGTATTTT. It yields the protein CASSVVPATQYF.